The 29 T cell receptor beta chains below were found in one sample sequenced in a study of siplizumab effects on memory and regulatory T cells (dated by TCRdb to between 2018 and 2020). Library prep was done by the immunoSEQ multiplex PCR assay. In TCRdb, the immuneACCESS table is reduced to in-frame sequences with V and J assigned. These tables do not hold every clone; where another copy was compared, an unresolved V gene accounts for under half, and the others remain unexplained. The table for this sample lists around 6,700 clones; about 61% of them were counted only once. The top ten clonotypes cover 15% of the sample. Sequenced material: effector memory CD8+ T cells sorted from blood. In light of the paper, this sample's cell subset or site label describes: unstimulated CD8+ effector memory T cells. Every receptor here comes from a human donor in good health.

This clone was found a few times. V usage is TRBV4-2 and J usage is TRBJ2-7; maybe TRBD1 (6 bases). The ends were cut back, 0 bases at V and 5 bases at J, with 17 bases in the middle. Per the germline V gene, CDR1 is LGHNA and CDR2 is YNFKEQ. CDR3 length: 16 amino acids. The CDR3 sequence: CASSQDRARGSDEQYF. The CDR3 nucleotides read TGTGCCAGCAGCCAAGATAGGGCCAGGGGTAGCGACGAGCAGTACTTC.

The sample holds one count of this clone. The chain links TRBV19 to TRBJ2-7; 9 nucleotides agree with TRBD1. The CDR3 is made up of 13 amino acids. V lost 8 bases, J lost 2 bases, and 4 bases stayed unmatched. CDR1 is LNHDA and CDR2 is SQIVND in the germline V gene (reference sequence). This CDR3 reads CASGGTGTYEQYF. The CDR3 nucleotides read TGTGCCAGTGGAGGGACAGGGACCTACGAGCAGTACTTC. The full variable domain, with the rest looked up from reference TRBV19 and TRBJ2-7, is DGGITQSPKYLFRKEGQNVTLSCEQNLNHDAMYWYRQDPGQGLRLIYYSQIVNDFQKGDIAEGYSVSREKKESFPLTVTSAQKNPTAFYLCASGGTGTYEQYFGPGTRLTVT.

The chain is built from TRBV2 and TRBJ2-7; D call uncertain. CDR1 and CDR2 from the germline V gene are SNHLY and FYNNEI. Trimming removed 3 bases from V and 4 bases from J, with 19 bases in between. The CDR3 covers 16 residues. CDR3 bases: TGTGCCAGCAGTGAGGTAGGGCCAATGGCCCCATACGAGCAGTACTTC. Protein: CASSEVGPMAPYEQYF.

Points on this clone: Other nucleotide sequences from this sample produce the same CDR3. The V and J genes are TRBV19 and TRBJ1-6; D is possibly TRBD1 (5 bases). In germline, CDR1 is LNHDA, CDR2 SQIVND (reference sequence). V dropped 1 base and J dropped 2 bases, with 6 bases sitting between them. This CDR3 is built from 15 residues. The chain's CDR3 is CASSIGGTYNSPLHF. The CDR3 bases are TGTGCCAGTAGTATAGGGGGCACCTATAATTCACCCCTCCACTTT.

The chain couples TRBV21-1 to TRBJ2-7; TRBD1, the table's D call, was not compared with the DNA. TRBV21-1 corresponds to a pseudogene. This CDR3 spans 15 amino acids. In DNA form, the CDR3 reads TGTGCCAGCAGCAGCCGACAGGGAGGTTTGTGCGAGCAGTACTTC. Protein product: CASSSRQGGLCEQYF.

The CDR3 reads CASSLLLAGGREQYF. Written as DNA, the CDR3 is TGTGCCAGCAGCTTATTACTAGCGGGGGGTCGAGAGCAGTACTTC. The rearrangement uses TRBV7-8 and TRBJ2-7, with 12 bases matching TRBD2. The CDR3 contains 15 residues. CDR1 and CDR2 (germline): SGHVS, FQNEAQ. J lost 7 bases, V lost 2 bases, and 6 bases had no gene match.

The chain links TRBV4-2 to TRBJ2-5, with a tentative D call TRBD2 (5 bases). Germline values: CDR1 LGHNA, CDR2 YNFKEQ. V shed 0 bases and J shed 5 bases, with 13 bases lying between them. The CDR3 consists of 15 residues. CDR3 nucleotide sequence: TGTGCCAGCAGCCAAGATGGTGGGAGTCCGGAGACCCAGTACTTC. Its protein is CASSQDGGSPETQYF.

The chain uses TRBV7-6 and TRBJ2-1, with no clear D. CDR1 and CDR2 from the germline V gene are SGHVS and FNYEAQ. The V end lost 2 bases, the J end lost 1 base, and 9 bases lay between the germline ends. CDR3 size: 15 residues. Here the CDR3 reads CASSLLSYSYNEQFF. CDR3 DNA: TGTGCCAGCAGCTTACTAAGCTATTCCTACAATGAGCAGTTCTTC.

This clone was found a few times. The rearrangement links TRBV25-1 to TRBJ2-7; possible D gene TRBD1, 6 bases. Looked up from germline, CDR1 is MGHDK and CDR2 is SYGVNS. The CDR3 totals 15 residues. V was trimmed by 8 bases and J by 2 bases, leaving 19 bases between them. The CDR3 DNA sequence: TGTGCCAGCGCCTCACAAGAGGGGGTAACCTACGAGCAGTACTTC. Translated, it gives CASASQEGVTYEQYF.

This clone was seen a handful of times. The chain links TRBV4-1 to TRBJ1-5; 10 bases align to TRBD1. Trimming took 4 bases from V and 7 from J; bases not matched to a gene: 7. Germline CDR1 and CDR2: MGHRA and YSYEKL. The CDR3 is 15 residues long. The CDR3 DNA follows: TGCGCCAGCAGCCGGGGGACAGGGGATTACCAGCCCCAGCATTTT. Amino acids: CASSRGTGDYQPQHF.

A remark on this clone: The sample contains more than one DNA sequence encoding this CDR3. This chain links TRBV28 with TRBJ2-7; no reliable D call. Germline V gene sequence: CDR1 MDHEN, CDR2 SYDVKM. The V end was cut by 7 bases, the J end by 8 bases, with 15 bases between. The CDR3 contains 12 residues. In DNA form, the CDR3 reads TGTGCCAGCACCCCCCCAAGAGGAAAGCAGTACTTC. Translation: CASTPPRGKQYF.

Turning to this clone: The sample carries other DNA sequences with the same CDR3. The rearrangement links TRBV7-3 to TRBJ1-1, with no clear D. Germline CDR1 and CDR2: SGHTA and FQGTGA. The CDR3 extends over 12 amino acids. V lost 3 bases and J 2 bases, leaving 4 bases between the germline ends. Written as DNA, the CDR3 is TGTGCCAGCAGCTTCGGCAACACTGAAGCTTTCTTT. Translated: CASSFGNTEAFF.

The V call is TRBV25-1, the J call TRBJ2-3; 7 bases map to TRBD2. CDR1 and CDR2 from the germline V gene are MGHDK and SYGVNS. This CDR3 is 16 amino acids long. The ends lost 4 bases at V and 7 bases at J; junction bases unmatched: 14. CDR3 sequence: CASSGKEAGVRNTQYF. As DNA, the CDR3 is TGTGCCAGCAGTGGTAAGGAGGCGGGGGTGAGAAATACGCAGTATTTT. Full variable domain (missing parts from reference TRBV25-1 and TRBJ2-3): EADIYQTPRYLVIGTGKKITLECSQTMGHDKMYWYQQDPGMELHLIHYSYGVNSTEKGDLSSESTVSRIRTEHFPLTLESARPSHTSQYLCASSGKEAGVRNTQYFGPGTRLTVL.

This clone was seen a few times. The J gene is TRBJ2-3, the V gene TRBV10-3, with TRBD1 matching over 8 bases. Trimming at V came to 6 bases and at J to 3 bases, leaving 5 bases not matched to a gene. Germline loops: CDR1 ENHRY, CDR2 SYGVKD. CDR3 size: 14 residues. CDR3 nucleotides: TGTGCCATCAGCGCAGGGGGCGAAACAGATACGCAGTATTTT. Residues: CAISAGGETDTQYF.

The chain recombines TRBV6-1 with TRBJ2-5, with TRBD2 identical over 8 bases. Looked up from germline, CDR1 is MNHNS and CDR2 is SASEGT. This CDR3 has 15 amino acids. V trimming: 6 bases; J trimming: 9 bases; junction bases outside the gene matches: 15. In DNA form, the CDR3 reads TGTGCCAGCAGCCGCGGGACTAGTCATATCGAGGCCCAGTACTTC. Protein sequence: CASSRGTSHIEAQYF.

The chain links TRBV7-8 to TRBJ2-7, with 9 positions matching TRBD1. The CDR3 is made up of 15 amino acids. V dropped 4 bases and J dropped 4; count of bases not matched to a gene: 8. Germline assignment: CDR1 SGHVS and CDR2 FQNEAQ. CDR3 residues: CASSSNRGPYYEQYF. In nucleotides, the CDR3 is TGTGCCAGCAGCTCGAACAGGGGGCCATATTACGAGCAGTACTTC.

This clone was seen a few times. The gene calls are TRBV6-4 and TRBJ2-2; D gene ambiguous. The CDR3 consists of 13 residues. V lost 2 bases and J lost 3, with 4 bases in between. Germline-derived CDR1 and CDR2 are MRHNA and SNTAGT. This CDR3 is CASSDKYTGELFF. CDR3 sequence (DNA): TGTGCCAGCAGTGACAAATACACCGGGGAGCTGTTTTTT.

The chain carries TRBV6-1 and TRBJ2-7, with 8 bases that match TRBD1. Germline values: CDR1 MNHNS, CDR2 SASEGT. The trim removed 3 bases at V and 3 bases at J, leaving 4 bases unmatched. This CDR3 has 14 amino acids. This CDR3 is CASSEPGTGYEQYF. CDR3 nucleotide sequence: TGTGCCAGCAGTGAGCCAGGGACAGGCTACGAGCAGTACTTC.

The chain joins TRBV6-4 to TRBJ2-2; D is perhaps TRBD2 (6 bases). With 0 bases removed from V and 5 bases from J, the gap between germline ends came to 16 bases. The CDR3 covers 17 residues. Germline loops: CDR1 MRHNA, CDR2 SNTAGT. This CDR3 is CASSDSRNGGETGELFF. The CDR3, as DNA: TGTGCCAGCAGTGACTCGAGAAACGGGGGTGAAACCGGGGAGCTGTTTTTT.

The chain couples TRBV10-3 to TRBJ2-5; no clear D. Germline lookup yields CDR1 ENHRY and CDR2 SYGVKD. There are 12 residues in the CDR3. Trimming shortened V by 6 bases and J by 4 bases, and 9 bases separated the two germline ends. CDR3 protein: CAISPLGETQYF. The CDR3 DNA follows: TGTGCCATCAGCCCCCTTGGAGAGACCCAGTACTTC.

The genes are TRBV19 and TRBJ1-2, with a possible D match to TRBD1 (5 bases). With 5 bases removed from V and 8 bases from J, the gap between germline ends came to 12 bases. Per germline, CDR1 LNHDA and CDR2 SQIVND (reference sequence). CDR3 length equals 12 residues. The CDR3 coding sequence is TGTGCCAGTAGTTCTTTCCGGGGCGGCTACACCTTC. Its translation: CASSSFRGGYTF. Full variable domain (outside the CDR3, taken from reference TRBV19 and TRBJ1-2): DGGITQSPKYLFRKEGQNVTLSCEQNLNHDAMYWYRQDPGQGLRLIYYSQIVNDFQKGDIAEGYSVSREKKESFPLTVTSAQKNPTAFYLCASSSFRGGYTFGSGTRLTVV.

This clone is medium-sized by share. The chain couples TRBV7-2 to TRBJ2-1; D is uncertain. This CDR3 region has 15 residues. Germline CDR1 SGHTA, CDR2 FQGNSA. Trimming shortened V by 2 bases and J by 6 bases, and 14 bases separated the two germline ends. The CDR3 region is CASSLLASPGNEQFF. The DNA for the CDR3 is TGTGCCAGCAGCTTATTGGCATCCCCCGGCAATGAGCAGTTCTTC. Filled out from reference TRBV7-2 and TRBJ2-1, the complete variable domain reads GAGVSQSPSNKVTEKGKDVELRCDPISGHTALYWYRQSLGQGLEFLIYFQGNSAPDKSGLPSDRFSAERTGGSVSTLTIQRTQQEDSAVYLCASSLLASPGNEQFFGPGTRLTVL.

The chain has TRBV7-3 and TRBJ2-1; D is undetermined. Germline V gene sequence: CDR1 SGHTA, CDR2 FQGTGA. Trimming shortened V by 2 bases and J by 6 bases, and 14 bases separated the two germline ends. CDR3 length: 15 amino acids. CDR3 DNA sequence: TGTGCCAGCAGCTTATTGGCATCCCCCGGCAATGAGCAGTTCTTC. Amino acids: CASSLLASPGNEQFF.

This clone was observed once. The chain combines TRBV6-1 with TRBJ1-6, with D possibly being TRBD1 (5 bases). The germline V gene has CDR1 MNHNS and CDR2 SASEGT. This CDR3 has 14 amino acids. Trimming cost V 1 base and J 10 bases, with 11 bases left between them. CDR3 DNA: TGTGCCAGCAGTGAAGGGCAGGGAGGCTCACCCCTCCACTTT. Its translation: CASSEGQGGSPLHF.

The rearrangement joins TRBV4-1 to TRBJ1-6; D remains unclear. CDR1 is MGHRA, CDR2 YSYEKL, per germline. This CDR3 spans 13 amino acids. The V end lost 0 bases, the J end lost 8 bases, and 5 bases lay between the germline ends. The CDR3: CASSQDPDSPLHF. CDR3 DNA: TGCGCCAGCAGCCAAGACCCAGATTCACCCCTCCACTTT.

Worth noting for this clone: This CDR3 is also generated by other DNA sequences in the sample. This rearrangement joins TRBV19 to TRBJ1-5; D gene unclear. Germline V gives CDR1 LNHDA, CDR2 SQIVND (reference sequence). CDR3 length: 10 residues. V was pared by 8 bases and J by 4 bases, with 3 bases between. CDR3 DNA: TGTGCCAGTGGGAATCAGCCCCAGCATTTT. Encoded protein: CASGNQPQHF.

This clone was counted between two and nine times. V is TRBV6-4 and J is TRBJ2-1, with TRBD2 matching over 11 bases. Germline V lookup: CDR1 MRHNA, CDR2 SNTAGT. This CDR3 spans 16 amino acids. V was pared by 0 bases and J by 5 bases, with 3 bases of the junction left unmatched. CDR3 coding DNA: TGTGCCAGCAGTGACTCGCTAGCGGGGGGTCACAATGAGCAGTTCTTC. The encoded protein is CASSDSLAGGHNEQFF.

The chain recombines TRBV21-1 with TRBJ2-5. TRBV21-1 is described as a pseudogene. This CDR3 contains 16 residues. CDR3 region: CASSLHGRGLRETQYF. Here the CDR3 DNA reads TGTGCCAGCAGCTTACACGGTCGGGGGCTGAGGGAGACCCAGTACTTC.

The chain has TRBV28 and TRBJ1-6; 7 bases agree with TRBD1. Germline V gene data show CDR1 as MDHEN and CDR2 as SYDVKM. The trim removed 5 bases at V and 4 bases at J, leaving 14 bases unmatched. CDR3 length equals 18 residues. Written as DNA, the CDR3 is TGTGCCAGCAGTCATGAGGCAGGGGGAGATACTTATAATTCACCCCTCCACTTT. Protein sequence: CASSHEAGGDTYNSPLHF.